Below, 20 T cell receptor beta chains from the same sample are listed, as sequenced in a study of CD8 T cells in ankylosing spondylitis (dated by TCRdb to about 2017). The library relied on 5' RACE. This sample was sequenced with an Illumina HiSeq 2500. Clones were called with MiXCR by TCRdb after fastp trimmed the public reads at Q25, and only in-frame beta chains were retained. Merged by CDR3 protein, the rows form single entries marked with the most common genes and DNA. The sample table holds fewer than 250,000 distinct CDR3 sequences, of which roughly a tenth were seen once. Less than 3% of the sample is held by the ten biggest clonotypes. The specimen sequenced was blood, either unsorted or a sorted T cell fraction (not recorded which). The receptor set was obtained from a male donor with ankylosing spondylitis or in good health (not recorded which).

This clonotype has at least ten counts. This chain connects TRBV7-2 to TRBJ1-6; the D gene is possibly TRBD1 (5 bases). V was shortened by 5 bases and J by 8 bases, with 16 bases between the two germline ends. The CDR3 runs to 15 residues. From germline, CDR1 is SGHTA and CDR2 FQGNSA. DNA for the CDR3: TGTGCCAGCAGCACAACCGCAGGGTTTGATTCACCCCTCCACTTT. This gives the protein CASSTTAGFDSPLHF.

At least ten counts were recorded for this clonotype. The V call is TRBV12-3 or TRBV12-4, the J call TRBJ1-2, with 9 bases matching TRBD1. CDR3 length equals 15 residues. The V segment lost 5 bases and the J segment 6 bases; nucleotides outside the gene matches: 10. CDR3 nucleotide sequence: TGTGCCAGCAGTCACCCCTTGACAGGGGGGCATGGCTACACCTTC. Protein: CASSHPLTGGHGYTF.

The sample holds many counts of this clonotype. The chain employs TRBV5-1 and TRBJ1-2; TRBD1 agrees at 7 bases. Germline trimming cut 1 base from V and 1 base from J; bases unmatched to any gene: 4. This CDR3 spans 15 amino acids. The germline V gene has CDR1 SGHRS and CDR2 YFSETQ. The CDR3 bases are TGCGCCAGCAGCTTGACCCAGGGGGGTAACTATGGCTACACCTTC. Its protein product is CASSLTQGGNYGYTF.

Comments on this clonotype: The junction departs from the called germline gene at one end, perhaps through a read error. This sequence joins TRBV19 and TRBJ2-7, with TRBD2 matching 9 bases. Germline loops: CDR1 LNHDA, CDR2 SQIVND (reference sequence). The CDR3 has 15 residues. The CDR3 is CVSSIRLAVSYEQYF. Written as DNA, the CDR3 is TGTGTCAGTAGTATAAGACTAGCGGTTTCCTACGAGCAGTACTTC.

V is TRBV4-2 and J is TRBJ1-1; D is ambiguous. V was trimmed by 0 bases and J by 3 bases, leaving 14 bases between them. Germline CDR1 LGHNA, CDR2 YNFKEQ. CDR3 size: 16 residues. The chain's CDR3 is CASSQDPSGSYTEAFF. The CDR3 nucleotides are TGTGCCAGCAGCCAAGATCCAAGTGGAAGTTACACTGAAGCTTTCTTT.

This clonotype was observed at least ten times. The V gene is TRBV5-6, the J gene TRBJ1-1; no reliable D call. From germline, CDR1 is SGHDT and CDR2 YYEEEE. This CDR3 contains 17 residues. The germline V and J ends were trimmed by 0 bases and 0 bases, with 15 bases remaining between them. The CDR3 DNA sequence: TGTGCCAGCAGCTTGGAGGGCAGAACAGTAATGAACACTGAAGCTTTCTTT. Encoded protein: CASSLEGRTVMNTEAFF.

The gene calls are TRBV4-1 and TRBJ2-7; 8 bases agree with TRBD1. This CDR3 spans 17 amino acids. Unmatched junction bases numbered 8, after V lost 1 base and J lost 0 bases. CDR1 MGHRA and CDR2 YSYEKL come from the germline V gene. DNA for the CDR3: TGCGCCAGCAGCCAAGTAGGCGGGACAGGAATCTCCTACGAGCAGTACTTC. Translation: CASSQVGGTGISYEQYF.

This clonotype was seen many times. The CDR3 loop reads CASSQDHELAADEQFF. The CDR3 DNA reads as TGTGCCAGCAGCCAAGATCACGAACTAGCGGCCGATGAGCAGTTCTTC. The J gene is TRBJ2-1, the V gene TRBV3-1; 8 bases align to TRBD2. Germline CDR1 and CDR2: LGHDT and YNNKEL (reference sequence). The junction had 9 bases not matched to a gene; V was cut back by 0 bases and J by 8 bases. CDR3 size: 16 residues.

V usage is TRBV30 and J usage is TRBJ1-6; no definite D call. Per germline, CDR1 GTSNPN and CDR2 SVGIG (reference sequence). The CDR3 spans 13 residues. V was cut by 5 bases and J by 7 bases, with 12 bases left in between. In DNA form, the CDR3 reads TGTGCCTGGGACGGACTGAGGAATTCACCCCTCCACTTT. The encoded protein is CAWDGLRNSPLHF.

This clonotype was recorded many times. The CDR3 protein is CSARLAGYNEQFF. CDR3 nucleotides: TGCAGTGCTAGGCTAGCGGGGTACAATGAGCAGTTCTTC. This chain joins TRBV20-1 and TRBJ2-1; 9 bases align to TRBD2. The V segment lost 3 bases and the J segment 4 bases; nucleotides outside the gene matches: 1. The CDR3 consists of 13 residues. CDR1 is DFQATT and CDR2 is SNEGSKA in the germline V gene (reference sequence).

This clonotype was seen repeatedly, ten times or more. The rearrangement uses TRBV10-3 and TRBJ1-5; D may be TRBD1 (5 bases). The CDR3 consists of 15 residues. V was clipped by 4 bases and J by 1 base, with 11 bases between them. The V gene's germline CDR1 is ENHRY and CDR2 SYGVKD. The CDR3 loop is CAISAEGLSNQPQHF. The CDR3 bases are TGTGCCATCAGTGCTGAGGGGCTAAGCAATCAGCCCCAGCATTTT.

This clonotype was recorded at least ten times. The chain is built from TRBV5-1 and TRBJ1-1; no firm D call. CDR3 length: 13 residues. Germline assignment: CDR1 SGHRS and CDR2 YFSETQ. V lost 2 bases, J lost 1 base, and 6 bases lay in between. The CDR3 DNA is TGCGCCAGCAGCTTAAAAGGGAACACTGAAGCTTTCTTT. As protein: CASSLKGNTEAFF.

Ten or more counts support this clonotype. The chain is built from TRBV7-2 and TRBJ2-2, with D perhaps matching TRBD1 (6 bases). The CDR3 is made up of 16 amino acids. CDR1 and CDR2 (germline): SGHTA, FQGNSA. Trimming left V 4 bases short and J 4 bases short, with 16 bases between. CDR3 nucleotide sequence: TGTGCCAGCAGCTACCAGACAGGTTCTTTCACCGGGGAGCTGTTTTTT. Translated: CASSYQTGSFTGELFF.

In this sample, this clonotype turned up many times. The chain has TRBV19 and TRBJ1-5; TRBD1 aligns across 7 bases. The V segment lost 8 bases and the J segment 0 bases; nucleotides outside the gene matches: 4. Germline lookup yields CDR1 LNHDA and CDR2 SQIVND (reference sequence). This CDR3 has 14 residues. The CDR3 loop reads CASSTGSSNQPQHF. The DNA of the CDR3 is TGTGCCAGTTCGACAGGGAGTAGCAATCAGCCCCAGCATTTT. Variable domain in full (rest from reference TRBV19 and TRBJ1-5): DGGITQSPKYLFRKEGQNVTLSCEQNLNHDAMYWYRQDPGQGLRLIYYSQIVNDFQKGDIAEGYSVSREKKESFPLTVTSAQKNPTAFYLCASSTGSSNQPQHFGDGTRLSIL.

At least ten counts were recorded for this clonotype. The chain employs TRBV20-1 and TRBJ2-7; D possibly corresponds to TRBD1 (5 bases). The V gene lost 5 bases and the J gene lost 1 base, with 12 bases spanning the gap. Germline CDR1 DFQATT, CDR2 SNEGSKA (reference sequence). The CDR3 loop spans 13 amino acids. For the CDR3, the DNA is TGCAGTGCTCAAGCAGGGCGGTCCTACGAGCAGTACTTC. It encodes CSAQAGRSYEQYF.

This clonotype was observed many times. The chain carries TRBV12-3 or TRBV12-4 and TRBJ1-5; D gene unclear. V lost 1 base to trimming and J lost 0 bases, with 7 bases between them. The CDR3 contains 15 residues. The CDR3 region has the DNA TGTGCCAGCAGTTTAGGGGCCTATAGCAATCAGCCCCAGCATTTT. Its protein product is CASSLGAYSNQPQHF.

This clonotype was seen only a few times. The rearrangement links TRBV5-1 to TRBJ2-7, with 7 bases matching TRBD1. The V segment lost 6 bases and the J segment 0 bases; nucleotides outside the gene matches: 3. The germline gives CDR1 SGHRS, CDR2 YFSETQ. The CDR3 extends over 13 amino acids. CDR3 sequence (DNA): TGCGCCAGCACGACAGGGAGCTCCTACGAGCAGTACTTC. It encodes CASTTGSSYEQYF.

This clonotype was observed at least ten times. This chain joins TRBV12-3 or TRBV12-4 and TRBJ2-4; 11 bases line up with TRBD2. The J segment lost 2 bases and the V segment lost 5 bases, leaving 8 bases of the junction unmatched. This CDR3 contains 17 residues. In DNA, the CDR3 is TGTGCCAGCAGTCGAAAGCTAGCGGGAGGCTCCAAAAACATTCAGTACTTC. It is translated as CASSRKLAGGSKNIQYF.

The rearrangement uses TRBV6-1 and TRBJ1-5; 7 bases align to TRBD1. This CDR3 comprises 14 residues. V shed 6 bases, J shed 6 bases, and the junction held 8 bases outside the gene matches. Germline V lookup: CDR1 MNHNS, CDR2 SASEGT. The CDR3 loop is CASSQTDRVQPQHF. The CDR3 nucleotides read TGTGCCAGCAGCCAAACCGACAGGGTTCAGCCCCAGCATTTT.

The V call is TRBV20-1, the J call TRBJ2-2, with 8 positions matching TRBD1. Germline CDR1 and CDR2: DFQATT and SNEGSKA (reference sequence). The V segment lost 0 bases and the J segment 4 bases; nucleotides outside the gene matches: 10. This CDR3 spans 17 amino acids. This CDR3 is CSARDPGQGGGTGELFF. The CDR3 DNA reads TGCAGTGCTAGAGACCCCGGACAGGGTGGGGGCACCGGGGAGCTGTTTTTT.